These 2 T cell receptor beta chains share one sample of origin, sequenced in a study of radiotherapy plus CTLA-4 blockade in lung cancer. This table comes from immunoSEQ multiplex PCR, and its TCRdb copy is limited to in-frame clones, with some not included. The repertoire holds roughly 100,000 clones, with about four fifths as singletons. The sequencing used peripheral blood, collected from a patient treated with radiotherapy plus ipilimumab. These receptors all stem from a human donor with non-small cell lung cancer that progressed on radiotherapy plus ipilimumab.

This clone was seen only a few times. The chain employs TRBV29-1 and TRBJ2-5; 8 bases are a match to TRBD1. Unmatched junction bases numbered 7, after V lost 2 bases and J lost 2 bases. CDR1 is SQVTM, CDR2 ANQGSEA, per germline. CDR3 size: 15 residues. This CDR3 reads CSVEQGASKQETQYF. The CDR3 region has the DNA TGCAGCGTTGAACAGGGGGCGTCAAAACAAGAGACCCAGTACTTC.

V and J are TRBV2 and TRBJ2-1; D is ambiguous. The CDR3 sequence is 15 residues long. Germline V CDR1 and CDR2: SNHLY, FYNNEI. Trimming pared 6 bases from V and 0 bases from J, leaving 12 bases between. CDR3 sequence: CASRTGLRSYNEQFF. CDR3 DNA sequence: TGTGCCAGCAGGACGGGCCTACGCTCCTACAATGAGCAGTTCTTC.